This entry lists 25 T cell receptor beta chains sequenced from one sample in a study of cytomegalovirus exposure and HLA in healthy donors. PCR primers comprised 60 Vbeta and 13 Jbeta primers. Repertoires were generated with immunoSEQ multiplex PCR, while TCRdb's copy carries only in-frame clones and drops some. The table shows roughly 180,000 clones, with over 75% occurring only once. Material for sequencing was PBMCs. The source of these receptors is a woman aged 30 to 39 in good health and CMV-seronegative.

The chain links TRBV18 to TRBJ2-7, with 8 bases matching TRBD2. The length of the CDR3 is 14 residues. J was trimmed by 5 bases and V by 1 base; bases with no gene match: 4. The germline gives CDR1 KGHSH, CDR2 LQKENI. CDR3 nucleotides: TGTGCCAGCTCACCACGAAACGGGAGGGACGAGCAGTACTTC. It yields the protein CASSPRNGRDEQYF.

The rearrangement joins TRBV4-3 to TRBJ2-7, with 7 bases aligning to TRBD2. The CDR3 consists of 16 residues. V was pared by 0 bases and J by 1 base, with 6 bases of the junction left unmatched. Germline CDR1 reads LGHNA; CDR2 reads YSLEER. CDR3 DNA: TGCGCCAGCAGCCAAGACGGAAGCGGGGAATCCTACGAGCAGTACTTC. Its translation is CASSQDGSGESYEQYF.

This clone was detected once. V usage is TRBV5-8 and J usage is TRBJ2-4, with D uncertain. V was shortened by 1 base and J by 0 bases, with 8 bases between the two germline ends. CDR1 is SGHTS and CDR2 is YDEGEE in the germline V gene. This CDR3 comprises 15 residues. CDR3 loop: CASSLRVLAKNIQYF. The CDR3 bases are TGTGCCAGCAGCTTGCGGGTGCTAGCCAAAAACATTCAGTACTTC.

This chain uses TRBV19 with TRBJ2-5; TRBD1 might be the D (6 bases). The CDR3 extends over 16 amino acids. From germline, CDR1 is LNHDA and CDR2 SQIVND (reference sequence). With 5 bases removed from V and 1 base from J, the gap between germline ends came to 17 bases. The CDR3 is CASSPTHVRGQETQYF. The CDR3 DNA reads as TGTGCCAGTAGTCCCACTCACGTCAGGGGCCAAGAGACCCAGTACTTC.

CDR3 in amino acids: CSVEFRIDYGYTF. As DNA, the CDR3 is TGCAGCGTTGAATTCCGAATAGACTATGGCTACACCTTC. This rearrangement joins TRBV29-1 to TRBJ1-2; D ambiguous. Deletions cut 2 bases from V and 3 bases from J, with 10 bases between. Germline CDR1 and CDR2: SQVTM and ANQGSEA. This CDR3 spans 13 amino acids.

The chain carries TRBV6-5 and TRBJ1-5, with D perhaps TRBD1 (5 bases). This CDR3 comprises 15 residues. The V gene's germline CDR1 is MNHEY and CDR2 SVGAGI. V was pared by 6 bases and J by 4 bases, with 16 bases between. CDR3 sequence reads: CASSLMGGGNQPQHF. CDR3 sequence (DNA): TGTGCCAGCAGCCTAATGGGGGGAGGAAATCAGCCCCAGCATTTT.

The CDR3 reads CASSRPKGSPTVWGNEQYF. CDR3 DNA sequence: TGTGCCAGCAGTAGGCCCAAGGGGTCGCCGACGGTGTGGGGTAACGAGCAGTACTTC. This chain links TRBV27 with TRBJ2-7; D may be TRBD1 (5 bases). The CDR3 sequence is 19 residues long. The germline V gene has CDR1 MNHEY and CDR2 SMNVEV (reference sequence). The V and J ends lost 5 bases and 5 bases respectively, with 31 bases between them.

The chain couples TRBV15 to TRBJ1-6, with no clear D. V was shortened by 7 bases and J by 6 bases, with 13 bases between the two germline ends. The germline CDR1 and CDR2 sequences are LNHNV and YYDKDF (reference sequence). This CDR3 comprises 14 residues. In DNA form, the CDR3 reads TGTGCCACCAAGTCGTTACAGCCTAATTCACCCCTCCACTTT. It yields the protein CATKSLQPNSPLHF.

The J gene is TRBJ1-2, the V gene TRBV5-6; D possibly corresponds to TRBD1 (6 bases). The germline CDR1 and CDR2 sequences are SGHDT and YYEEEE. The V gene lost 0 bases and the J gene lost 4 bases, with 16 bases spanning the gap. The CDR3 totals 16 residues. The CDR3 loop is CASSLGVGQTPYGYTF. CDR3 nucleotide sequence: TGTGCCAGCAGCTTGGGTGTGGGACAAACCCCCTATGGCTACACCTTC.

The chain combines TRBV7-6 with TRBJ2-6; a possible D gene is TRBD2 (6 bases). There are 17 residues in the CDR3. V lost 1 base and J lost 2, with 12 bases in between. Per the germline V gene, CDR1 is SGHVS and CDR2 is FNYEAQ. The CDR3 is CASSLEVPGAGANVLTF. The CDR3 nucleotides are TGTGCCAGCAGCTTAGAGGTCCCGGGGGCTGGGGCCAACGTCCTGACTTTC. Filled out from reference TRBV7-6 and TRBJ2-6, the complete variable domain reads GAGVSQSPRYKVTKRGQDVALRCDPISGHVSLYWYRQALGQGPEFLTYFNYEAQQDKSGLPNDRFSAERPEGSISTLTIQRTEQRDSAMYRCASSLEVPGAGANVLTFGAGSRLTVL.

The chain recombines TRBV30 with TRBJ2-3, with D possibly matching TRBD1 (6 bases). Trimming removed 2 bases from V and 3 bases from J, with 12 bases in between. Germline lookup yields CDR1 GTSNPN and CDR2 SVGIG (reference sequence). The CDR3 sequence is 14 residues long. The CDR3 coding sequence is TGTGCCTGGAGTACAGGGTTGGGGACAGATACGCAGTATTTT. It codes for CAWSTGLGTDTQYF.

The chain's CDR3 is CASRGQGLGYTF. CDR3 sequence (DNA): TGTGCCAGCAGAGGACAGGGTCTTGGCTACACCTTC. The V call is TRBV25-1, the J call TRBJ1-2; TRBD1 agrees at 8 bases. Germline loops: CDR1 MGHDK, CDR2 SYGVNS. The trim removed 6 bases at V and 7 bases at J, leaving 4 bases unmatched. The CDR3 totals 12 residues.

The chain joins TRBV18 to TRBJ2-7; TRBD1 matches 9 bases. Germline CDR1 and CDR2: KGHSH and LQKENI. There are 15 residues in the CDR3. V lost 2 bases to trimming and J lost 5 bases; unmatched junction nucleotides: 7. The CDR3 sequence: CASSPAGTGSHEQYF. The CDR3, as DNA: TGTGCCAGCTCACCAGCCGGGACAGGGTCCCACGAGCAGTACTTC.

The chain uses TRBV7-3 and TRBJ2-5; 11 bases line up with TRBD2. The trim removed 5 bases at V and 2 bases at J, leaving 7 bases unmatched. Germline-derived CDR1 and CDR2 are SGHTA and FQGTGA. The CDR3 is made up of 16 amino acids. The chain's CDR3 is CASSLGLAGLQETQYF. CDR3 nucleotide sequence: TGTGCCAGCAGCCTAGGACTAGCGGGCTTACAAGAGACCCAGTACTTC. Variable domain in full (rest from reference TRBV7-3 and TRBJ2-5): GAGVSQTPSNKVTEKGKYVELRCDPISGHTALYWYRQSLGQGPEFLIYFQGTGAADDSGLPNDRFFAVRPEGSVSTLKIQRTERGDSAVYLCASSLGLAGLQETQYFGPGTRLLVL.

The CDR3 coding sequence is TGCGCCAGCAGCCCTGGGACTAGCGGAAACTCCTACGAGCAGTACTTC. It specifies CASSPGTSGNSYEQYF. The V gene is TRBV4-3, the J gene TRBJ2-7; TRBD2 aligns across 11 bases. Per germline, CDR1 LGHNA and CDR2 YSLEER. The CDR3 consists of 16 residues. Trimming cost V 4 bases and J 0 bases; bases outside gene matches: 5.

The rearrangement uses TRBV21-1 and TRBJ2-3; the D call in the table, TRBD1, was not verified against the DNA. TRBV21-1 is a pseudogene locus. This CDR3 is built from 14 residues. CDR3 bases: TGTGCCAGCAGCAGGCGACACCGCACAGATACGCAGTATTTT. The encoded protein is CASSRRHRTDTQYF.

The V and J genes are TRBV4-2 and TRBJ1-2, with D tentatively TRBD1 (5 bases). Between the trimmed V and J ends, which lost 3 bases and 7 bases, there was a span of 24 bases. The CDR3 consists of 17 residues. Looked up from germline, CDR1 is LGHNA and CDR2 is YNFKEQ. The CDR3 sequence: CASSQRVDGGSVRGYTF. The CDR3 DNA reads as TGTGCCAGCAGCCAGAGGGTGGACGGGGGGTCGGTACGTGGCTACACCTTC.

The chain uses TRBV29-1 and TRBJ2-3, with 7 nucleotides matching TRBD2. The CDR3 is made up of 14 amino acids. V dropped 1 base and J dropped 4; count of bases not matched to a gene: 5. CDR1 SQVTM and CDR2 ANQGSEA come from the germline V gene. The CDR3 sequence: CSVEGRGRPDTQYF. In nucleotides, the CDR3 is TGCAGCGTTGAAGGGCGGGGGAGGCCAGATACGCAGTATTTT.

Remarks on this clone: The same CDR3 is also encoded by other DNA sequences in this sample. This rearrangement joins TRBV5-4 to TRBJ2-3, with TRBD2 matching over 11 bases. The CDR3 covers 14 residues. Germline V lookup: CDR1 SGHNT, CDR2 YYREEE (reference sequence). After removal of 0 bases from V and 6 bases from J, the junction contained 0 bases not matched to a gene. The CDR3 reads CASSLGLAGDTQYF. The CDR3 nucleotides read TGTGCCAGCAGCTTGGGACTAGCGGGGGATACGCAGTATTTT.

This clone was detected a few times. The V call is TRBV6-5, the J call TRBJ2-4, with D maybe TRBD1 (5 bases). The CDR3 is made up of 15 amino acids. The V end lost 2 bases, the J end lost 4 bases, and 12 bases lay between the germline ends. The germline V gene has CDR1 MNHEY and CDR2 SVGAGI. The CDR3 DNA is TGTGCCAGCAGTTACCGCGACAGCCGAAAAAACATTCAGTACTTC. Amino acids: CASSYRDSRKNIQYF.

The gene calls are TRBV4-2 and TRBJ1-2, with D uncertain. Germline assignment: CDR1 LGHNA and CDR2 YNFKEQ. V gave up 1 base and J gave up 4 bases, with 13 bases separating them. This CDR3 is 15 amino acids long. The CDR3 DNA is TGTGCCAGCAGCCAAGGAGTCGCACAGTCCTATGGCTACACCTTC. Its translation is CASSQGVAQSYGYTF.

This clone was seen only a few times. V and J are TRBV11-1 and TRBJ2-3; 8 positions agree with TRBD2. Per the germline V gene, CDR1 is SGHAT and CDR2 is FQDESV (reference sequence). V dropped 8 bases and J dropped 5; count of bases not matched to a gene: 9. There are 14 residues in the CDR3. CDR3 sequence reads: CASSRGGVGDTQYF. The DNA of the CDR3 is TGTGCCAGCTCCCGGGGGGGAGTAGGAGATACGCAGTATTTT.

The chain links TRBV6-5 to TRBJ2-7; 8 nucleotides align to TRBD2. Per germline, CDR1 MNHEY and CDR2 SVGAGI. The CDR3 covers 16 residues. V was pared by 4 bases and J by 6 bases, with 14 bases of the junction left unmatched. CDR3 loop: CASSSPSWSGGVEQYF. CDR3 nucleotide sequence: TGTGCCAGCAGTTCCCCCTCGTGGAGCGGGGGTGTCGAGCAGTACTTC.

V is TRBV4-3 and J is TRBJ2-7; D perhaps matches TRBD1 (6 bases). Germline-derived CDR1 and CDR2 are LGHNA and YSLEER. Trimming took off 4 bases at V and 0 bases at J, with 16 bases between the two ends. The CDR3 consists of 16 residues. CDR3 coding DNA: TGCGCCAGCAGCCCCAGGGGTAGGGACCCCTCCTACGAGCAGTACTTC. Amino acid sequence: CASSPRGRDPSYEQYF.

The V call is TRBV7-2, the J call TRBJ1-5; unclear D gene. The CDR3 extends over 15 amino acids. The germline CDR1 and CDR2 sequences are SGHTA and FQGNSA. V was pared by 5 bases and J by 2 bases, with 13 bases between. The DNA of the CDR3 is TGTGCCAGCAGCCCAAGCTGGGCAGGCAATCAGCCCCAGCATTTT. It encodes CASSPSWAGNQPQHF.